This entry lists 5 T cell receptor beta chains sequenced from one sample in a study of spatial heterogeneity in lung cancer. The time point was: sample taken at primary tumor resection. The antigens of these receptors remain unknown. In TCRdb, the 5' RACE reads were re-called with MiXCR into one record per CDR3 protein. This table has about 17,000 distinct CDR3 sequences, approximately 6.2% appearing once. Findings and caveats of the study: Expanded intratumoral alpha and beta TCR counts tracked tumor mutation counts.

The material was lung tumor tissue, obtained at surgery. These TCRs come from a male donor with early-stage non-small cell lung cancer.

This clonotype was recorded at least ten times. The chain joins TRBV7-9 to TRBJ1-1; 10 nucleotides line up with TRBD1. V dropped 5 bases and J dropped 3; count of bases not matched to a gene: 12. The CDR3 has 17 amino acids. Looked up from germline, CDR1 is SEHNR and CDR2 is FQNEAQ (reference sequence). CDR3 in DNA: TGTGCCAGCAGCCCGTGCTGCACCGGGACAGGGGACACTGAAGCTTTCTTT. Protein: CASSPCCTGTGDTEAFF.

This clonotype was recorded a few times. The chain is built from TRBV7-9 and TRBJ2-5; no clear D gene. CDR3 length equals 12 residues. Trimming left V 2 bases short and J 4 bases short, with 5 bases between. The germline CDR1 and CDR2 sequences are SEHNR and FQNEAQ (reference sequence). The CDR3 DNA reads as TGTGCCAGCAGCTTAAGCCTAGAGACCCAGTACTTC. It encodes CASSLSLETQYF.

This clonotype was observed many times. This rearrangement joins TRBV27 to TRBJ1-1; TRBD1 matches 9 bases. Germline CDR1 and CDR2: MNHEY and SMNVEV (reference sequence). The CDR3 loop spans 13 amino acids. V trimming: 5 bases; J trimming: 7 bases; junction bases outside the gene matches: 5. The CDR3 region is CASSAGTGIEAFF. The DNA of the CDR3 is TGTGCCAGCAGTGCCGGGACAGGGATTGAAGCTTTCTTT.

In this sample, this clonotype turned up many times. The rearrangement uses TRBV2 and TRBJ1-2; no firm D call. This CDR3 region has 11 residues. Germline CDR1 reads SNHLY; CDR2 reads FYNNEI. Trimming removed 8 bases from V and 6 bases from J, with 10 bases in between. The CDR3 DNA reads TGTGCCAGCCGACGGAGGGATGGCTACACCTTC. It translates to CASRRRDGYTF.

This clonotype has ten or more counts. The chain employs TRBV6-1 and TRBJ2-6, with D uncertain. V was pared by 5 bases and J by 4 bases, with 6 bases between. The CDR3 has 13 residues. The germline V gene has CDR1 MNHNS and CDR2 SASEGT. Written as DNA, the CDR3 is TGTGCCAGCAGTAGCGACGGGGCCAACGTCCTGACTTTC. Encoded protein: CASSSDGANVLTF.